This TCR beta chain comes out of a study of read filtering for tumor transcriptome and immune sequencing. Deletions cut 4 bases from V and 8 bases from J, with 12 bases between. CDR1 SGHTA and CDR2 FQGNSA come from the germline V gene. The CDR3 loop spans 14 amino acids. From roughly 390 ng of RNA, a library with molecular barcoded alpha/delta and beta/gamma adaptors was made. TCRdb re-analysed the reads in MiXCR, keeping a single row per CDR3 protein. Of 15,000 to 20,000 distinct CDR3 sequences in the sample, more than 20% were seen once. Sequencing was carried out using a population of CD138-negative cells sorted from bone marrow. The clonotype was recovered from a donor aged 40 or over with multiple myeloma. The gene calls are TRBV7-2 and TRBJ1-6, with D uncertain. The CDR3 nucleotides are TGTGCCAGCAGCTCTGACGGACCGGATTCACCCCTCCACTTT. Amino acids: CASSSDGPDSPLHF.